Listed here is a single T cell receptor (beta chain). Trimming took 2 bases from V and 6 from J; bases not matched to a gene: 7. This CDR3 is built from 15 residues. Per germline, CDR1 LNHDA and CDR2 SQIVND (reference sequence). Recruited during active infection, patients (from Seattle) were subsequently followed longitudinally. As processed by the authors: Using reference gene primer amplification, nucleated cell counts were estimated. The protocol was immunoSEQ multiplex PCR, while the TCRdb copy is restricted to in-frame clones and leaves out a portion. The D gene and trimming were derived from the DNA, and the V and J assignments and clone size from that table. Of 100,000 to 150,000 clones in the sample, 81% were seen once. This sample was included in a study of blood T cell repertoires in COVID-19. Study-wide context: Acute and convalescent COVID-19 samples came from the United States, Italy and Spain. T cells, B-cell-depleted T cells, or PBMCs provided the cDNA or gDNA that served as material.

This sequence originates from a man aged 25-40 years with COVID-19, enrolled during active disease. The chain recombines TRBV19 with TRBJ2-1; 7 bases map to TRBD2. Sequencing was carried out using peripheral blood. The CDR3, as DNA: TGTGCCAGTAGTATAATGGCGGGAGAAGCCAATGAGCAGTTCTTC. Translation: CASSIMAGEANEQFF.